Below are 18 T cell receptor beta chains sequenced from a single sample in a study of T cell responses to AZD1222 COVID-19 vaccine. The protocol was immunoSEQ multiplex PCR, while the TCRdb copy is restricted to in-frame clones and leaves out a portion. The data contain around 99,000 clones, approximately 94% of them singletons. The sequencing used peripheral blood, collected on day 0 of AZD1222 vaccination. The source is an adult in good health.

The sample holds one count of this clone. V gene TRBV4-3 combines with J gene TRBJ1-2, with 11 positions matching TRBD1. J lost 8 bases, V lost 3 bases, and 11 bases had no gene match. CDR1 is LGHNA and CDR2 is YSLEER in the germline V gene. The CDR3 length is 16 residues. The CDR3 is CASSQGLSGTGGGYTF. The CDR3 bases are TGCGCCAGCAGCCAGGGCCTATCCGGGACAGGGGGAGGCTACACCTTC.

V and J are TRBV7-8 and TRBJ1-1; TRBD1 aligns across 9 bases. This CDR3 contains 15 residues. The V segment lost 2 bases and the J segment 1 base; nucleotides outside the gene matches: 2. The V gene's germline CDR1 is SGHVS and CDR2 FQNEAQ. The CDR3 region has the DNA TGTGCCAGCAGCTTATTGGGACAGGGGAACACTGAAGCTTTCTTT. It translates to CASSLLGQGNTEAFF.

The V gene is TRBV6-6, the J gene TRBJ2-2; 9 bases are a match to TRBD1. The CDR3 covers 17 residues. V lost 5 bases and J lost 0; bases outside the gene matches: 7. Germline assignment: CDR1 MNHNY and CDR2 SVGAGI (reference sequence). CDR3 sequence: CASSQSRTGANTGELFF. CDR3 coding DNA: TGTGCCAGCAGTCAGTCCAGGACAGGGGCGAACACCGGGGAGCTGTTTTTT.

The chain combines TRBV15 with TRBJ2-1; D gene uncertain. This CDR3 is built from 15 residues. The ends were cut back, 0 bases at V and 1 base at J, with 7 bases in the middle. Germline loops: CDR1 LNHNV, CDR2 YYDKDF (reference sequence). Here the CDR3 DNA reads TGTGCCACCAGCAGAGATTCCCCATCCTACAATGAGCAGTTCTTC. This encodes CATSRDSPSYNEQFF.

The V gene is TRBV9, the J gene TRBJ2-3; perhaps TRBD1 as D (5 bases). V was pared by 0 bases and J by 1 base, with 9 bases between. Germline assignment: CDR1 SGDLS and CDR2 YYNGEE. The length of the CDR3 is 15 residues. CDR3 amino acids: CASSVGPGRTDTQYF. The DNA for the CDR3 is TGTGCCAGCAGCGTAGGGCCAGGGCGCACAGATACGCAGTATTTT.

The CDR3 DNA follows: TGTGCCAGCAGCCAAGGACTAGCAAACGAACCGACCTACGAGCAGTACTTC. Amino acids: CASSQGLANEPTYEQYF. This sequence joins TRBV4-2 and TRBJ2-7, with 7 bases fitting TRBD2. Germline values: CDR1 LGHNA, CDR2 YNFKEQ. The CDR3 is made up of 17 amino acids. Losses at the gene ends were 1 base for V and 2 bases for J; bases not matched to a gene: 11.

V and J are TRBV7-8 and TRBJ2-1, with D possibly being TRBD1 or TRBD2 (5 bases each). In germline, CDR1 is SGHVS, CDR2 FQNEAQ. V lost 4 bases, J lost 3 bases, and 16 bases lay in between. The CDR3 is 16 amino acids. The CDR3 coding sequence is TGTGCCAGCAGCTCCCCCCTTGAGGGGCACTACAATGAGCAGTTCTTC. This translates into CASSSPLEGHYNEQFF.

The V call is TRBV9, the J call TRBJ2-7, with unresolved D. The CDR3 is made up of 14 amino acids. The V end lost 0 bases, the J end lost 3 bases, and 10 bases lay between the germline ends. Germline values: CDR1 SGDLS, CDR2 YYNGEE. CDR3 DNA: TGTGCCAGCAGCGTAGGTAGGGCGAACTACGAGCAGTACTTC. Translating it yields CASSVGRANYEQYF.

The chain uses TRBV9 and TRBJ2-2, with 14 bases lining up with TRBD2. V lost 6 bases, J lost 0 bases, and 10 bases stayed unmatched. Germline values: CDR1 SGDLS, CDR2 YYNGEE. This CDR3 has 19 residues. CDR3 in DNA: TGTGCCAGCAAGATTGGACTAGCGGGAGGCCTCCCGAACACCGGGGAGCTGTTTTTT. Protein product: CASKIGLAGGLPNTGELFF.

The chain couples TRBV19 to TRBJ1-6; 7 bases fit TRBD1. CDR1 and CDR2 (germline): LNHDA, SQIVND (reference sequence). This CDR3 is 13 amino acids long. With V trimmed by 2 bases and J by 8 bases, 0 bases remained unmatched. CDR3 residues: CASSIQGDSPLHF. CDR3 nucleotide sequence: TGTGCCAGTAGTATACAGGGGGATTCACCCCTCCACTTT. The whole variable domain, remainder taken from reference TRBV19 and TRBJ1-6, is DGGITQSPKYLFRKEGQNVTLSCEQNLNHDAMYWYRQDPGQGLRLIYYSQIVNDFQKGDIAEGYSVSREKKESFPLTVTSAQKNPTAFYLCASSIQGDSPLHFGNGTRLTVT.

This sequence joins TRBV5-1 and TRBJ1-1, with D tentatively TRBD1 (5 bases). This CDR3 is built from 14 residues. Trimming pared 0 bases from V and 4 bases from J, leaving 10 bases between. Germline CDR1 is SGHRS and CDR2 is YFSETQ. CDR3 in DNA: TGCGCCAGCAGCTTGGCCCTGGGGGGCACTGAAGCTTTCTTT. Translation: CASSLALGGTEAFF.

The CDR3 protein is CATTGSGANVLTF. CDR3 bases: TGCGCCACCACAGGGTCTGGGGCCAACGTCCTGACTTTC. The rearrangement uses TRBV10-2 and TRBJ2-6; D is perhaps TRBD1 (6 bases). The germline V gene has CDR1 WSHSY and CDR2 SAAADI. The CDR3 covers 13 residues. Trimming removed 10 bases at V and 1 base at J, with 8 bases between.

The chain carries TRBV6-1 and TRBJ2-1; 7 positions agree with TRBD2. There are 15 residues in the CDR3. Germline CDR1 is MNHNS and CDR2 is SASEGT. With 1 base clipped from V and 0 bases from J, the junction kept 0 bases outside the gene matches. The CDR3 sequence: CASSEGGGSYNEQFF. For the CDR3, the DNA is TGTGCCAGCAGTGAAGGGGGGGGCTCCTACAATGAGCAGTTCTTC.

The chain employs TRBV7-3 and TRBJ1-6; maybe TRBD1 (5 bases). Germline loops: CDR1 SGHTA, CDR2 FQGTGA. The V end was cut by 0 bases, the J end by 7 bases, with 7 bases between. CDR3 length: 14 residues. In nucleotides, the CDR3 is TGTGCCAGCAGCTTAACAGGGGTAAATTCACCCCTCCACTTT. Protein sequence: CASSLTGVNSPLHF. Supplemented by reference TRBV7-3 and TRBJ1-6, the full variable domain reads GAGVSQTPSNKVTEKGKYVELRCDPISGHTALYWYRQSLGQGPEFLIYFQGTGAADDSGLPNDRFFAVRPEGSVSTLKIQRTERGDSAVYLCASSLTGVNSPLHFGNGTRLTVT.

The chain recombines TRBV19 with TRBJ2-1, with 10 bases aligning to TRBD1. The CDR3 is 13 amino acids. V shed 5 bases and J 8 bases; nucleotides not matched to a gene: 3. Germline CDR1 and CDR2: LNHDA and SQIVND (reference sequence). The chain's CDR3 is CASSDRGLDEQFF. In nucleotides, the CDR3 is TGTGCCAGTAGTGACAGGGGGCTGGATGAGCAGTTCTTC.

This chain uses TRBV10-2 with TRBJ1-5, with a possible D match to TRBD1 (5 bases). The V and J ends lost 0 bases and 9 bases respectively, with 12 bases between them. Germline assignment: CDR1 WSHSY and CDR2 SAAADI. The CDR3 has 14 amino acids. The CDR3 spells CASSESGGERPQHF. CDR3 sequence (DNA): TGCGCCAGCAGTGAGTCGGGGGGGGAGAGGCCCCAGCATTTT.

The V and J genes are TRBV28 and TRBJ1-1, with unresolved D. There are 12 residues in the CDR3. The germline gives CDR1 MDHEN, CDR2 SYDVKM. Trimming shortened V by 7 bases and J by 3 bases, and 9 bases separated the two germline ends. Here the CDR3 reads CASNLPYTEAFF. As DNA, the CDR3 is TGTGCCAGCAACCTCCCCTACACTGAAGCTTTCTTT.

The J gene is TRBJ1-2, the V gene TRBV29-1, with D unresolved. Germline CDR1 SQVTM, CDR2 ANQGSEA. V was clipped by 2 bases and J by 0 bases, with 7 bases between them. The CDR3 spans 13 residues. CDR3 residues: CSVELVANYGYTF. CDR3 in DNA: TGCAGCGTTGAATTGGTAGCTAACTATGGCTACACCTTC. Variable domain in full (rest from reference TRBV29-1 and TRBJ1-2): SAVISQKPSRDICQRGTSLTIQCQVDSQVTMMFWYRQQPGQSLTLIATANQGSEATYESGFVIDKFPISRPNLTFSTLTVSNMSPEDSSIYLCSVELVANYGYTFGSGTRLTVV.